The entry that follows covers one T cell receptor (beta chain) sequence. This CDR3 is 15 amino acids long. V was pared by 2 bases and J by 7 bases, with 15 bases between. Germline V lookup: CDR1 LGHNA, CDR2 YSLEER. The sample belongs to a study of identical twins' blood T cells. Each TCR cDNA library carried sample-specific barcodes on both ends. MiXCR was run by TCRdb on the 5' RACE reads, yielding one entry per CDR3 protein. This repertoire shows about 370,000 distinct CDR3 sequences, under 30% found once; its top ten account for more than 5.5%. Sequenced sample: PBMCs. This receptor was obtained from a woman between 18 and 50 years old in good health. This chain links TRBV4-3 with TRBJ2-1; no reliable D call. In DNA, the CDR3 is TGCGCCAGCAGCCAAAGGAGTCGGCTTGCGAATGAGCAGTTCTTC. Residues: CASSQRSRLANEQFF.